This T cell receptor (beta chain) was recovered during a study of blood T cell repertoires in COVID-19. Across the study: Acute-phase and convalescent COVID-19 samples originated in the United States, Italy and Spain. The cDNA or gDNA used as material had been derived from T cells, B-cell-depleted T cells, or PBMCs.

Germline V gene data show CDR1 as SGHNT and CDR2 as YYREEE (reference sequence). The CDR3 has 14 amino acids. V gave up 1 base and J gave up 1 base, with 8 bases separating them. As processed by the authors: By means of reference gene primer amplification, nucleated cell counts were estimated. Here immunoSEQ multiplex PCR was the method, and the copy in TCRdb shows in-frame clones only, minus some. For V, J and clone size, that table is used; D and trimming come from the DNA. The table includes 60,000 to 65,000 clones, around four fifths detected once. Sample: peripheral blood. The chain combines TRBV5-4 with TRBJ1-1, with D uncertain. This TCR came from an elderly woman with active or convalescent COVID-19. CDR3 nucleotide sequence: TGTGCCAGCAGCTTGCGACGGGAGAACACTGAAGCTTTCTTT. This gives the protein CASSLRRENTEAFF.